Below are 16 T cell receptor beta chains sequenced from a single sample in a study of cytomegalovirus exposure and HLA in healthy donors. 13 Jbeta primers and 60 Vbeta primers were used for the PCR. Clones were sequenced by immunoSEQ multiplex PCR, and TCRdb holds only the in-frame ones, with some missing. Of around 80,000 clones in the sample, over 65% were seen once. The source material was PBMCs. These receptors were collected from a man aged 35-49 years in good health and CMV-seronegative.

The chain carries TRBV29-1 and TRBJ1-1, with D unresolved. In germline, CDR1 is SQVTM, CDR2 ANQGSEA. The V and J ends lost 5 bases and 6 bases respectively, with 13 bases between them. The CDR3 sequence is 12 residues long. CDR3 protein: CSVQVTISEAFF. The CDR3 coding sequence is TGCAGCGTTCAAGTGACTATCTCTGAAGCTTTCTTT.

The chain employs TRBV27 and TRBJ2-7; D gene ambiguous. The CDR3 loop spans 14 amino acids. Between the trimmed V and J ends, which lost 0 bases and 3 bases, there was a span of 9 bases. The V gene's germline CDR1 is MNHEY and CDR2 SMNVEV (reference sequence). CDR3 in DNA: TGTGCCAGCAGTTTATCGAACTCCCTCTACGAGCAGTACTTC. Translating gives CASSLSNSLYEQYF.

In DNA, the CDR3 is TGTGCCAGCCGAGGATGGGGTGGGAGCTACAATGAGCAGTTCTTC. This sequence encodes CASRGWGGSYNEQFF. The V call is TRBV11-2, the J call TRBJ2-1; D is possibly TRBD2 (5 bases). The germline V and J ends were trimmed by 8 bases and 3 bases, with 17 bases remaining between them. Germline V gene lookup returns CDR1 SGHAT and CDR2 FQNNGV. CDR3 length: 15 amino acids.

The rearrangement uses TRBV5-6 and TRBJ2-7; 12 bases align to TRBD2. This CDR3 region has 14 residues. Germline CDR1 and CDR2: SGHDT and YYEEEE. With 5 bases clipped from V and 2 bases from J, the junction kept 2 bases outside the gene matches. The CDR3 loop reads CASRLAGGPYEQYF. DNA for the CDR3: TGTGCCAGCAGACTAGCGGGAGGTCCCTACGAGCAGTACTTC.

J is TRBJ2-7 and V is TRBV27; 9 bases agree with TRBD2. This CDR3 is 15 amino acids long. J gave up 5 bases and V 2 bases, and 7 bases lay outside the gene matches. The germline V gene has CDR1 MNHEY and CDR2 SMNVEV (reference sequence). The CDR3 loop reads CASSLEAGGYHEQYF. The CDR3 DNA reads as TGTGCCAGCAGTTTAGAAGCGGGAGGATACCACGAGCAGTACTTC.

This chain uses TRBV11-2 with TRBJ2-5; D ambiguous. CDR3 size: 14 residues. Germline V CDR1 and CDR2: SGHAT, FQNNGV. Trimming took 5 bases from V and 2 from J, leaving 12 bases between them. The CDR3 loop reads CASSEVNSQETQYF. CDR3 nucleotides: TGTGCCAGCAGCGAGGTCAACTCTCAAGAGACCCAGTACTTC.

Remarks on this clone: Other nucleotide sequences in the sample specify the same CDR3. CDR3 nucleotide sequence: TGTGCCAGCAGCCCCCGGACAGAGAACACTGAAGCTTTCTTT. Translation gives CASSPRTENTEAFF. The chain couples TRBV13 to TRBJ1-1; D is possibly TRBD1 (6 bases). CDR1 and CDR2 (germline): PRHDT, FYEKMQ (reference sequence). V lost 5 bases and J 1 base, leaving 11 bases between the germline ends. The CDR3 contains 14 residues.

The rearrangement links TRBV6-4 to TRBJ2-3, with 7 positions matching TRBD2. Trimming took 2 bases from V and 1 from J; bases not matched to a gene: 9. The CDR3 has 17 amino acids. Germline V lookup: CDR1 MRHNA, CDR2 SNTAGT. CDR3 bases: TGTGCCAGCAGTGACACCGGCGGCGGGAGCGGCACAGATACGCAGTATTTT. This codes for CASSDTGGGSGTDTQYF.

CDR3 residues: CAISEGLAGGPDTGELFF. In DNA, the CDR3 is TGTGCCATCAGTGAGGGACTAGCGGGAGGGCCGGACACCGGGGAGCTGTTTTTT. The chain has TRBV10-3 and TRBJ2-2; 15 nucleotides match TRBD2. This CDR3 region has 18 residues. Trimming cost V 2 bases and J 3 bases; bases outside gene matches: 4. Germline V lookup: CDR1 ENHRY, CDR2 SYGVKD.

The gene calls are TRBV11-2 and TRBJ1-1, with 7 bases aligning to TRBD1. This CDR3 comprises 14 residues. The junction had 14 bases not matched to a gene; V was cut back by 6 bases and J by 10 bases. Germline CDR1 reads SGHAT; CDR2 reads FQNNGV. This CDR3 reads CASRPQGPIRGAFF. In DNA form, the CDR3 reads TGTGCCAGCAGACCACAGGGGCCAATCCGGGGAGCTTTCTTT. Looking up the rest from reference TRBV11-2 and TRBJ1-1 gives the full variable domain: EAGVAQSPRYKIIEKRQSVAFWCNPISGHATLYWYQQILGQGPKLLIQFQNNGVVDDSQLPKDRFSAERLKGVDSTLKIQPAKLEDSAVYLCASRPQGPIRGAFFGQGTRLTVV.

V and J are TRBV6-1 and TRBJ1-2; D unresolved. CDR1 is MNHNS, CDR2 SASEGT, per germline. The CDR3 loop spans 16 amino acids. Trimming removed 1 base from V and 6 bases from J, with 18 bases in between. The CDR3 coding sequence is TGTGCCAGCAGTGAAGGGAACACCGACCCGAGGGATGGCTACACCTTC. Translated, it gives CASSEGNTDPRDGYTF.

The V and J genes are TRBV19 and TRBJ2-1; D remains unclear. The germline V and J ends were trimmed by 1 base and 7 bases, with 14 bases remaining between them. CDR3 length: 15 amino acids. CDR1 is LNHDA and CDR2 is SQIVND in the germline V gene (reference sequence). The CDR3: CASSIALLGRNEQFF. The CDR3 DNA is TGTGCCAGTAGTATAGCGTTACTGGGCAGGAATGAGCAGTTCTTC.

The chain links TRBV2 to TRBJ2-7; D perhaps matches TRBD1 (5 bases). Per the germline V gene, CDR1 is SNHLY and CDR2 is FYNNEI. With 1 base removed from V and 0 bases from J, the gap between germline ends came to 10 bases. The CDR3 length is 15 residues. DNA of the CDR3: TGTGCCAGCAGTGAAGGGACATCCCACTCCTACGAGCAGTACTTC. Translating it yields CASSEGTSHSYEQYF.

The DNA of the CDR3 is TGTGCCAGCTCACCGGGACAGACTAGCACAGATACGCAGTATTTT. Residues: CASSPGQTSTDTQYF. The chain couples TRBV18 to TRBJ2-3, with 7 bases that match TRBD1. This CDR3 spans 15 amino acids. Germline CDR1 and CDR2: KGHSH and LQKENI. V lost 3 bases, J lost 0 bases, and 3 bases stayed unmatched.

The chain is built from TRBV7-9 and TRBJ1-4; the match to TRBD1 covers 8 bases. This CDR3 spans 16 amino acids. V shed 2 bases, J shed 1 base, and the junction held 3 bases outside the gene matches. From germline, CDR1 is SEHNR and CDR2 FQNEAQ (reference sequence). CDR3 residues: CASSLLGQGTNEKLFF. DNA of the CDR3: TGTGCCAGCAGCTTACTCGGACAGGGAACTAATGAAAAACTGTTTTTT. The full variable domain, rest sourced from reference TRBV7-9 and TRBJ1-4, is DTGVSQNPRHKITKRGQNVTFRCDPISEHNRLYWYRQTLGQGPEFLTYFQNEAQLEKSRLLSDRFSAERPKGSFSTLEIQRTEQGDSAMYLCASSLLGQGTNEKLFFGSGTQLSVL.

The chain joins TRBV13 to TRBJ2-1, with 9 bases identical to TRBD2. The CDR3 extends over 15 amino acids. Germline V gives CDR1 PRHDT, CDR2 FYEKMQ (reference sequence). With V trimmed by 5 bases and J by 4 bases, 6 bases remained unmatched. CDR3 sequence: CASSSSGGNYNEQFF. DNA for the CDR3: TGTGCCAGCAGCAGTAGCGGGGGTAATTACAATGAGCAGTTCTTC.